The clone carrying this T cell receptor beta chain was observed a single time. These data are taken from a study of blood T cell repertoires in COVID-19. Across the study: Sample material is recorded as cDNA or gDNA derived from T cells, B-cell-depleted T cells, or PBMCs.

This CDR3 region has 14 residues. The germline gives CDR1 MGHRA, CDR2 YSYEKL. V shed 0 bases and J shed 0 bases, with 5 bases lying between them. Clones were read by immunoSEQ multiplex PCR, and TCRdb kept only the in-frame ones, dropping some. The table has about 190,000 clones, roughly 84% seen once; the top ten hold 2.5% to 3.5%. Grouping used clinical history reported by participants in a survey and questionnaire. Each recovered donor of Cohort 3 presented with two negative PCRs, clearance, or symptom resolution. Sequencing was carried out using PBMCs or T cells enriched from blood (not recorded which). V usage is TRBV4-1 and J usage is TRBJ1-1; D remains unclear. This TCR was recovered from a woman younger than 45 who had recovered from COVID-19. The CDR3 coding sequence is TGCGCCAGCAGCCAAGATGGCATGAACACTGAAGCTTTCTTT. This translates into CASSQDGMNTEAFF.